This T cell receptor (beta chain) was retrieved from a study of tumor-infiltrating lymphocytes in primary liver carcinoma. Study-level results: Tumor samples exhibited a significantly greater top-250-clone fraction than blood samples (p = 0.039). Among the pair types, tumor region pairs showed more overlap than tumor-adjacent and tumor-blood pairs.

Total RNA amounting to roughly 450 ng was the source from which TCR beta cDNA was made with a constant-region primer. ARM-PCR was slightly modified, and three nested multiplex PCR rounds with it gave rise to the TCR beta libraries. TRBV1-TRBV30 forward and Cbeta reverse primers drove the first two approximately 11-cycle rounds. TCRdb itself ran the multiplex PCR reads through MiXCR, one entry per CDR3 protein. The repertoire holds tens of thousands of distinct CDR3 sequences, with 72% as singletons. As regards this clonotype: Its antigen is undetermined. The germline gene is not matched at one end of the junction; a read error may be the cause.

Co-extraction of RNA and DNA was performed on about 19-32 mg of unsorted bulk tissue. There are 16 residues in the CDR3. Germline V lookup: CDR1 MGHRA, CDR2 YSYEKL. The sequencing sample was made of liver tumor tissue from sampling region 1. Stated subset: tumor region T1, superior pole. This sequence was found in a man aged 40-49 years with primary liver carcinoma and hepatitis B virus infection. The chain is built from TRBV4-1 and TRBJ2-7; 10 bases are a match to TRBD2. This CDR3 reads CASSRWGASGSGEQYF. As DNA, the CDR3 is TGCGCCAGCAGCCGTTGGGGGGCTAGCGGGAGCGGAGAGCAGTACTTT.